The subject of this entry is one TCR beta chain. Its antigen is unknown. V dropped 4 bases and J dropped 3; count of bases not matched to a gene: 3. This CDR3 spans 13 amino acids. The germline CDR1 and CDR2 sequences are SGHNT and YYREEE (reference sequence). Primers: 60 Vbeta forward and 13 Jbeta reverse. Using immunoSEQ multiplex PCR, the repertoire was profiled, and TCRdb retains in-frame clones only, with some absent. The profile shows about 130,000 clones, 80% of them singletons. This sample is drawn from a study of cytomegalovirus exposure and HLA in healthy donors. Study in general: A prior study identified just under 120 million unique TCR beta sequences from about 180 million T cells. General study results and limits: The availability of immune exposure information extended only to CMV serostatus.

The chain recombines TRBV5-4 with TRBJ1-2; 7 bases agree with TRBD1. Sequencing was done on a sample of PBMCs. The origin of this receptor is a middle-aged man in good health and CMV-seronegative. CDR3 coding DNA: TGTGCCAGCAGCGTCGGGACAGACTATGGCTACACCTTC. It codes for CASSVGTDYGYTF.